One sample yielded the 8 T cell receptor beta chains listed below, sequenced in a study of cytomegalovirus exposure and HLA in healthy donors. Amplification used 60 Vbeta primers and 13 Jbeta primers. TCRdb's table, derived via immunoSEQ multiplex PCR, lists solely in-frame clones and lacks some. Here the sample spans 55,000 to 80,000 clones, roughly 78% being singletons. The sample taken for sequencing was PBMCs. The receptor set was obtained from a man aged 40-55 years in good health and CMV-seronegative.

J is TRBJ2-3 and V is TRBV5-1; 8 bases are shared with TRBD1. The CDR3 has 16 residues. Germline V CDR1 and CDR2: SGHRS, YFSETQ. V lost 4 bases, J lost 0 bases, and 7 bases stayed unmatched. CDR3: CASSPRGQGSTDTQYF. In DNA form, the CDR3 reads TGCGCCAGCAGCCCCCGAGGACAGGGTAGCACAGATACGCAGTATTTT.

There are a few counts of this clone. The chain carries TRBV2 and TRBJ1-5; D gene ambiguous. The CDR3 covers 14 residues. The germline V gene has CDR1 SNHLY and CDR2 FYNNEI. V lost 7 bases and J lost 3, with 13 bases in between. The CDR3 region has the DNA TGTGCCAGCATGAGGGAACAGACCAATCAGCCCCAGCATTTT. It is translated as CASMREQTNQPQHF.

The chain uses TRBV5-1 and TRBJ1-5; the D is unclear. V dropped 0 bases and J dropped 4 bases, with 5 bases sitting between them. The length of the CDR3 is 13 residues. The germline V gene encodes CDR1 SGHRS and CDR2 YFSETQ. The CDR3 DNA follows: TGCGCCAGCAGCTTGGACTCTAATCAGCCCCAGCATTTT. Encoded protein: CASSLDSNQPQHF.

This clone was picked up a small number of times. The chain links TRBV11-2 to TRBJ2-7, with 8 bases that match TRBD1. The V and J ends lost 3 bases and 7 bases, in that order; junction bases with no gene match: 8. There are 14 residues in the CDR3. The germline V gene has CDR1 SGHAT and CDR2 FQNNGV. CDR3 nucleotide sequence: TGTGCCAGCAGCTTCATCAGGGGGCGAGGGGAGCAGTACTTC. The encoded protein is CASSFIRGRGEQYF.

The chain recombines TRBV7-9 with TRBJ1-3; D unclear. Germline V CDR1 and CDR2: SEHNR, FQNEAQ (reference sequence). CDR3 size: 16 residues. With 1 base removed from V and 5 bases from J, the gap between germline ends came to 15 bases. The CDR3 reads CASSLGGLQVRNTIYF. The CDR3 DNA reads as TGTGCCAGCAGCTTAGGTGGGCTGCAGGTCCGAAACACCATATATTTT.

The chain combines TRBV28 with TRBJ2-4; the D is unclear. The V end was cut by 4 bases, the J end by 7 bases, with 5 bases between. Per the germline V gene, CDR1 is MDHEN and CDR2 is SYDVKM. The CDR3 runs to 11 residues. The CDR3 loop reads CASSSSNIQYF. Here the CDR3 DNA reads TGTGCCAGCAGTTCCTCCAACATTCAGTACTTC.

The V gene is TRBV5-6, the J gene TRBJ1-2, with a tentative D call TRBD1 (5 bases). This CDR3 region has 15 residues. The germline V gene encodes CDR1 SGHDT and CDR2 YYEEEE. With 0 bases removed from V and 8 bases from J, the gap between germline ends came to 17 bases. CDR3 bases: TGTGCCAGCAGCTTGGTGCCGGAGGGGCTGGGGGGCTACACCTTC. Protein product: CASSLVPEGLGGYTF. Full variable domain (rest looked up from reference TRBV5-6 and TRBJ1-2): DAGVTQSPTHLIKTRGQQVTLRCSPKSGHDTVSWYQQALGQGPQFIFQYYEEEERQRGNFPDRFSGHQFPNYSSELNVNALLLGDSALYLCASSLVPEGLGGYTFGSGTRLTVV.

The V call is TRBV6-5, the J call TRBJ2-7, with D possibly matching TRBD1 (7 bases). Trimming left V 4 bases short and J 6 bases short, with 13 bases between. Germline CDR1 and CDR2: MNHEY and SVGAGI. The CDR3 covers 13 residues. CDR3 bases: TGTGCCAGCAGTTTGGAGGGGGCGGGCGAGCAGTACTTC. It encodes CASSLEGAGEQYF.